This TCR beta chain came from a study of radiotherapy plus CTLA-4 blockade in lung cancer. The table lists this clone with a few counts. Receiving focal radiation plus CTLA-4 blockade with ipilimumab were patients who had chemo-refractory metastatic non-small-cell lung cancer. Here immunoSEQ multiplex PCR was the method, and the copy in TCRdb shows in-frame clones only, minus some. The sample shows 81,000 or so clones, around four fifths of them seen only once. The germline CDR1 and CDR2 sequences are LNHDA and SQIVND (reference sequence). CDR3 size: 11 residues. Trimming stripped 6 bases from V and 6 bases from J, with 9 bases between.

The chain has TRBV19 and TRBJ2-7; TRBD2 is a possible D gene (5 bases). The sequence was collected from a human donor with non-small cell lung cancer that progressed on radiotherapy plus ipilimumab. The sample in question was peripheral blood, obtained from a patient treated with radiotherapy plus ipilimumab. Written as DNA, the CDR3 is TGTGCCAGTAGCACGGGGTTCGAGCAGTACTTC. This sequence encodes CASSTGFEQYF.